The subject of this entry is one T cell receptor beta chain. Its antigen is currently unknown. This sample stems from a study of identifying expanded T cells in peripheral blood. Study-level points and caveats: Clone count variance between approximately two-week samples rose with total template count. About 1.2 clones differed between technical replicates, versus approximately 16 and 19 over time.

Sequencing was performed with immunoSEQ multiplex PCR; in TCRdb, only in-frame clones are kept and a portion is missing. The sample carries about 110,000 clones, around 88% recorded once. Collection occurred without any documented infections or immune events in donors. This CDR3 has 15 residues. Germline V CDR1 and CDR2: SGHAT, FQNNGV. The ends were cut back, 3 bases at V and 1 base at J, with 12 bases in the middle. The J gene is TRBJ1-1, the V gene TRBV11-2; tentative D call: TRBD1 (5 bases). The sequence derives from a person aged 18 to 75 in good health. Sequencing was done on a sample of blood. The CDR3 here is CASSLFGGGNTEAFF. The CDR3 bases are TGTGCCAGCAGCTTGTTTGGGGGGGGGAACACTGAAGCTTTCTTT.